This T cell receptor (beta chain) was obtained from a study of blood T cell repertoires in COVID-19. About the research overall: The cDNA or gDNA used as material had been derived from T cells, B-cell-depleted T cells, or PBMCs.

In the authors' workflow: Amplified reference gene primers provided the basis for estimating nucleated cell counts. Profiling relied on immunoSEQ multiplex PCR, and the TCRdb table lists in-frame clones only, not all of them. Clone size and the V and J calls come from that table; the DNA yielded D and trimming. The sample has 150,000 to 200,000 clones, approximately 85% seen once. Allocation to cohorts depended on clinical history reported by the participants. Before being deemed recovered, Cohort 3 donors had two negative PCRs, clearance, or symptom resolution. The specimen sequenced was PBMCs or T cells enriched from blood (not recorded which). The clonotype was recovered from a woman aged 25 to 39 who had recovered from COVID-19.

The chain's CDR3 is CASSPLGKYSYEQYF. The CDR3 nucleotides read TGTGCCAGCTCACCACTTGGCAAATACTCCTACGAGCAGTACTTC. The chain couples TRBV18 to TRBJ2-7; D unclear. Trimming cost V 1 base and J 0 bases, with 10 bases left between them. Germline CDR1 is KGHSH and CDR2 is LQKENI. The CDR3 has 15 residues.